The following is a TCR beta chain sequence with its context. Its cognate antigen is unknown. This CDR3 is built from 15 residues. Trimming removed 2 bases at V and 2 bases at J, with 10 bases between. In germline, CDR1 is LNHNV, CDR2 YYDKDF (reference sequence). These data are taken from a study of Ad26.COV2.S vaccination and SARS-CoV-2 variants. Study details: Doses of Ad26.COV2.S were injected into muscle once or twice, 56 days apart.

Findings of the study overall: Spike-specific CD8+ and CD4+ T cell responses reportedly showed substantial breadth after vaccination. While placebo recipients had lower spike-specific TCR breadth, vaccine recipients had more. Across vaccine and placebo recipients, the breadth of non-spike TCRs was similar.

The data were produced by immunoSEQ multiplex PCR, yet TCRdb's version contains in-frame clones alone and is incomplete. Seen here are about 280,000 clones, around 87% observed once, and the top ten hold about 3.6%. Sample treatment: some 20 received Ad26.COV2.S at low or high dose, single or two shots; roughly 5 received placebo; per-sample allocation not given. It was on day 63 after the first vaccine or placebo injection that samples were taken. V usage is TRBV15 and J usage is TRBJ1-5; tentatively, D is TRBD1 (5 bases). The sequence came from a person aged 18-65 years who received the Ad26.COV2.S COVID-19 vaccine or a placebo. The input for sequencing was peripheral blood, taken in a trial of Ad26.COV2.S vaccine versus placebo. Written as DNA, the CDR3 is TGTGCCACCAGCAGATCGGGGGGGGGCAATCAGCCCCAGCATTTT. It codes for CATSRSGGGNQPQHF. Supplemented by reference TRBV15 and TRBJ1-5, the full variable domain reads DAMVIQNPRYQVTQFGKPVTLSCSQTLNHNVMYWYQQKSSQAPKLLFHYYDKDFNNEADTPDNFQSRRPNTSFCFLDIRSPGLGDTAMYLCATSRSGGGNQPQHFGDGTRLSIL.